This T cell receptor beta chain originates from a study of T-cell memory formation after mild COVID-19. Regarding the study as a whole: Most CD4+ clones that shrank were in CM and EM, while CD8+ ones turned up in EMRA. Later expanders leaned toward CD4+, whereas clones contracting from day 15 to 85 were balanced CD4/CD8.

In its sample, this clonotype was seen many times. Its antigen remains unknown. The junction does not match germline at one end; this may be a read error. TCRdb re-derived calls from the 5' RACE reads in MiXCR, one entry per CDR3 protein. The profile shows about 360,000 distinct CDR3 sequences, around an eighth of them singletons. The origin of this receptor is a young man who had mild COVID-19 (a few samples of this study predate the infection). Cell type and time point are not known. Sequencing used PBMCs or a T cell subset sorted from them (not recorded which).

The CDR3 region is CASSLGGYNEQFF. The CDR3 nucleotides read TGTGCTAGCAGCTTAGGAGGGTACAATGAGCAGTTCTTC. The rearrangement uses TRBV12-3 or TRBV12-4 and TRBJ2-1; D is perhaps TRBD2 (6 bases). The CDR3 contains 13 residues.